These 20 T cell receptor beta chains share one sample of origin, sequenced in a study of blood T cell repertoires in COVID-19. Libraries were prepared by immunoSEQ multiplex PCR; TCRdb keeps only in-frame clonotypes and omits some of them. The data show roughly 250,000 clones, with around 87% seen just once and 2.4% held by the top ten. The sequencing sample was made of PBMCs or T cells enriched from blood (not recorded which). The receptors shown here come from a woman between 18 and 30 years old who had recovered from COVID-19.

The V call is TRBV19, the J call TRBJ1-5, with 7 positions matching TRBD1. There are 14 residues in the CDR3. Germline CDR1 and CDR2: LNHDA and SQIVND (reference sequence). V dropped 7 bases and J dropped 6; count of bases not matched to a gene: 9. CDR3 DNA: TGTGCCAGTACTCCCACAGGGGAGTTTCAGCCCCAGCATTTT. This codes for CASTPTGEFQPQHF.

The chain is built from TRBV6-5 and TRBJ1-2; 8 bases map to TRBD1. Germline CDR1 is MNHEY and CDR2 is SVGAGI. The V segment lost 8 bases and the J segment 5 bases; nucleotides outside the gene matches: 4. The CDR3 is 12 amino acids. CDR3 nucleotides: TGTGCCAGCCGACAGGGGATTTATGGCTACACCTTC. This translates into CASRQGIYGYTF.

V is TRBV27 and J is TRBJ2-3, with D tentatively TRBD1 (6 bases). Germline V CDR1 and CDR2: MNHEY, SMNVEV (reference sequence). V lost 8 bases to trimming and J lost 2 bases, with 14 bases between them. CDR3 length equals 14 residues. CDR3 protein: CASRPGHLTDTQYF. DNA of the CDR3: TGTGCCAGCCGGCCGGGACACCTCACAGATACGCAGTATTTT.

The rearrangement uses TRBV6-5 and TRBJ1-5; the D is unclear. V lost 4 bases, J lost 7 bases, and 11 bases lay in between. Germline V gene data show CDR1 as MNHEY and CDR2 as SVGAGI. There are 13 residues in the CDR3. The CDR3 is CASSSSEGQPQHF. In DNA, the CDR3 is TGTGCCAGCAGTTCTAGCGAGGGACAGCCCCAGCATTTT.

The genes are TRBV5-1 and TRBJ2-2, with TRBD1 matching over 8 bases. Germline V gene data show CDR1 as SGHRS and CDR2 as YFSETQ. This CDR3 is 15 amino acids long. Trimming took 0 bases from V and 9 from J; bases not matched to a gene: 7. DNA for the CDR3: TGCGCCAGCAGCTTGGGGACAGGGAATACCCGGGAGCTGTTTTTT. This translates into CASSLGTGNTRELFF.

J is TRBJ2-2 and V is TRBV3-1 (or the pseudogene TRBV3-2); tentatively, D is TRBD2 (5 bases). The length of the CDR3 is 14 residues. CDR1 and CDR2 (germline): LGHDT, YNNKEL (reference sequence). With 1 base removed from V and 2 bases from J, the gap between germline ends came to 5 bases. The DNA for the CDR3 is TGTGCCAGCAGCCAAGGACTAAACACCGGGGAGCTGTTTTTT. Translated: CASSQGLNTGELFF.

The rearrangement joins TRBV7-6 to TRBJ1-3; D perhaps matches TRBD1 (5 bases). This CDR3 contains 15 residues. The germline V gene encodes CDR1 SGHVS and CDR2 FNYEAQ. V was cut by 5 bases and J by 0 bases, with 11 bases left in between. The CDR3 nucleotides are TGTGCCAGCAGCGTACAGGCTTACTCTGGAAACACCATATATTTT. Its protein is CASSVQAYSGNTIYF. The complete variable domain, with remaining parts taken from reference TRBV7-6 and TRBJ1-3, reads GAGVSQSPRYKVTKRGQDVALRCDPISGHVSLYWYRQALGQGPEFLTYFNYEAQQDKSGLPNDRFSAERPEGSISTLTIQRTEQRDSAMYRCASSVQAYSGNTIYFGEGSWLTVV.

The gene calls are TRBV5-1 and TRBJ1-1; no clear D gene. V was clipped by 2 bases and J by 1 base, with 12 bases between them. The CDR3 spans 15 residues. Per the germline V gene, CDR1 is SGHRS and CDR2 is YFSETQ. For the CDR3, the DNA is TGCGCCAGCAGCTTCAGCTCCTCGGGGAACACTGAAGCTTTCTTT. Protein product: CASSFSSSGNTEAFF.

V gene TRBV6-6 combines with J gene TRBJ1-1; possibly TRBD1 for D (6 bases). The CDR3 covers 15 residues. Looked up from germline, CDR1 is MNHNY and CDR2 is SVGAGI (reference sequence). V was trimmed by 5 bases and J by 0 bases, leaving 13 bases between them. The CDR3 loop is CASSRPGDMNTEAFF. The CDR3 DNA is TGTGCCAGCAGTCGCCCCGGGGACATGAACACTGAAGCTTTCTTT.

The CDR3 is CASSFARTDEAFF. DNA of the CDR3: TGTGCCAGCAGCTTCGCTCGGACAGACGAAGCTTTCTTT. The rearrangement links TRBV7-9 to TRBJ1-1, with D maybe TRBD1 (6 bases). The CDR3 extends over 13 amino acids. Trimming took 3 bases from V and 8 from J, leaving 13 bases between them. Germline V gene lookup returns CDR1 SEHNR and CDR2 FQNEAQ (reference sequence).

The gene calls are TRBV4-2 and TRBJ2-3, with a weak D call TRBD2 (5 bases). The CDR3 runs to 17 residues. Germline values: CDR1 LGHNA, CDR2 YNFKEQ. With 5 bases removed from V and 6 bases from J, the gap between germline ends came to 24 bases. DNA of the CDR3: TGTGCCAGCAGCTCAGCAGGAGCGGCGTCGGGGTTGGATACGCAGTATTTT. Translating it yields CASSSAGAASGLDTQYF.

The chain couples TRBV5-6 to TRBJ1-5; 7 bases match TRBD1. The CDR3 has 19 residues. V trimming: 6 bases; J trimming: 0 bases; junction bases outside the gene matches: 18. Germline V gene lookup returns CDR1 SGHDT and CDR2 YYEEEE. CDR3 protein: CASNLRPRDSLYSNQPQHF. The CDR3, as DNA: TGTGCCAGCAACTTAAGACCCCGGGACAGCCTATATAGCAATCAGCCCCAGCATTTT.

The rearrangement joins TRBV27 to TRBJ1-1; unclear D gene. CDR1 MNHEY and CDR2 SMNVEV come from the germline V gene (reference sequence). The CDR3 covers 13 residues. The germline V and J ends were trimmed by 0 bases and 4 bases, with 6 bases remaining between them. CDR3 sequence: CASSLSGFTEAFF. CDR3 sequence (DNA): TGTGCCAGCAGTTTATCCGGGTTCACTGAAGCTTTCTTT.

The chain has TRBV5-5 and TRBJ1-5, with D hard to call. CDR3 length: 13 amino acids. CDR1 and CDR2 (germline): SGHKS, YYEKEE (reference sequence). V shed 3 bases and J shed 4 bases, with 8 bases lying between them. This CDR3 reads CASSYVPNQPQHF. The CDR3 coding sequence is TGTGCCAGCAGCTATGTCCCGAATCAGCCCCAGCATTTT.

The V call is TRBV5-4, the J call TRBJ1-5; 8 nucleotides agree with TRBD1. After removal of 0 bases from V and 5 bases from J, the junction contained 13 bases not matched to a gene. This CDR3 has 18 residues. Germline V gene data show CDR1 as SGHNT and CDR2 as YYREEE (reference sequence). In DNA form, the CDR3 reads TGTGCCAGCAGCTTGGAAGGACAGGGATCGTTCGTGGATCAGCCCCAGCATTTT. It is translated as CASSLEGQGSFVDQPQHF.

This CDR3 is CASSPGLDSSYNEQFF. The CDR3 nucleotides read TGTGCCAGCAGCCCAGGACTAGATAGCTCCTACAATGAGCAGTTCTTC. This chain connects TRBV7-2 to TRBJ2-1; 7 nucleotides align to TRBD2. From germline, CDR1 is SGHTA and CDR2 FQGNSA. The CDR3 consists of 16 residues. V was pared by 5 bases and J by 0 bases, with 7 bases of the junction left unmatched. Variable domain in full (rest from reference TRBV7-2 and TRBJ2-1): GAGVSQSPSNKVTEKGKDVELRCDPISGHTALYWYRQSLGQGLEFLIYFQGNSAPDKSGLPSDRFSAERTGGSVSTLTIQRTQQEDSAVYLCASSPGLDSSYNEQFFGPGTRLTVL.

The table lists this clone with a few counts. V is TRBV19 and J is TRBJ1-5; 7 positions agree with TRBD1. This CDR3 has 16 residues. Germline lookup yields CDR1 LNHDA and CDR2 SQIVND (reference sequence). V was clipped by 5 bases and J by 0 bases; unmatched bases: 7. CDR3 region: CASSFVGQVSNQPQHF. In DNA form, the CDR3 reads TGTGCCAGTAGTTTCGTAGGACAGGTTAGCAATCAGCCCCAGCATTTT.

CDR3 nucleotides: TGCGCCAGCAGCACCTCTTCGACAGGGAGGGAGACCCAGTACTTC. This codes for CASSTSSTGRETQYF. The chain carries TRBV5-1 and TRBJ2-5, with D possibly being TRBD1 (7 bases). Trimming took off 4 bases at V and 5 bases at J, with 18 bases between the two ends. Germline CDR1 reads SGHRS; CDR2 reads YFSETQ. CDR3 size: 15 residues. Drawing the rest from reference TRBV5-1 and TRBJ2-5, the complete variable domain is KAGVTQTPRYLIKTRGQQVTLSCSPISGHRSVSWYQQTPGQGLQFLFEYFSETQRNKGNFPGRFSGRQFSNSRSEMNVSTLELGDSALYLCASSTSSTGRETQYFGPGTRLLVL.

The rearrangement links TRBV7-8 to TRBJ2-5; 12 bases are a match to TRBD2. This CDR3 has 17 residues. V lost 2 bases to trimming and J lost 5 bases; unmatched junction nucleotides: 9. Germline V gene data show CDR1 as SGHVS and CDR2 as FQNEAQ. The CDR3: CASSLSAASGGEETQYF. DNA of the CDR3: TGTGCCAGCAGCTTATCGGCGGCTAGCGGGGGGGAGGAGACCCAGTACTTC.

This clone was recorded only once. The chain uses TRBV18 and TRBJ1-1, with TRBD1 matching over 7 bases. Per germline, CDR1 KGHSH and CDR2 LQKENI. Germline trimming cut 2 bases from V and 7 bases from J; bases unmatched to any gene: 7. This CDR3 is 14 amino acids long. CDR3 protein: CASSPLTGIVEAFF. In nucleotides, the CDR3 is TGTGCCAGCTCACCATTGACAGGGATAGTTGAAGCTTTCTTT.